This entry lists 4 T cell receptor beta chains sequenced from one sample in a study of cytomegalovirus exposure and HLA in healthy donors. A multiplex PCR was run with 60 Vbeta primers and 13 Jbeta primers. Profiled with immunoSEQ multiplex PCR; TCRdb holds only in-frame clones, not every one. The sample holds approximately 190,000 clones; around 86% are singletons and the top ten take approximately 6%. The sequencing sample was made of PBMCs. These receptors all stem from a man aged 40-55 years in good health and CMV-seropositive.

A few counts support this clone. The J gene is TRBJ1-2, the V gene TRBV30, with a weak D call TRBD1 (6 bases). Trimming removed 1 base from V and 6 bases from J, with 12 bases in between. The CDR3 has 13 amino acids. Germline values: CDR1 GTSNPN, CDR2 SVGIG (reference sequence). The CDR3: CAWSASGDDGYTF. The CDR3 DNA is TGTGCCTGGAGTGCCTCAGGGGACGATGGCTACACCTTC.

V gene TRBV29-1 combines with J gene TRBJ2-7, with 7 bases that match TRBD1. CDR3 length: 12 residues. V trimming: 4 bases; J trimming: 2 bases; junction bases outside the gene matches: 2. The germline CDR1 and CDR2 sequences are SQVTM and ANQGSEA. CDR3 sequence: CSVVGQAYEQYF. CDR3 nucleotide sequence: TGCAGCGTTGTCGGACAGGCCTACGAGCAGTACTTC.

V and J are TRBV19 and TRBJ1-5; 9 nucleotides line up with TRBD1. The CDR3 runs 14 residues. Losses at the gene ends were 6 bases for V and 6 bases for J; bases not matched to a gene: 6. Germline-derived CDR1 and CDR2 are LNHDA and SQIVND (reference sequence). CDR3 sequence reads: CASSQGQGGQPQHF. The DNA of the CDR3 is TGTGCCAGTAGCCAGGGACAGGGAGGTCAGCCCCAGCATTTT.

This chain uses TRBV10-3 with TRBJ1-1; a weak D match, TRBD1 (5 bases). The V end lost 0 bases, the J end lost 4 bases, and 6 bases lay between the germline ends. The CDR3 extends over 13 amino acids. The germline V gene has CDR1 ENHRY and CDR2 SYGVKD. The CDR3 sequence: CAISESGGTEAFF. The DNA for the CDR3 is TGTGCCATCAGTGAGTCGGGGGGCACTGAAGCTTTCTTT.